Listed here are 5 T cell receptor beta chains from one sample, sequenced in a study of shared clonotypes between healthy human individuals. Only in-frame clones appear in the TCRdb table, and some are missing; sequencing was by immunoSEQ multiplex PCR. This sample has approximately 440,000 clones; roughly three quarters occur once, and the top ten carry around 12%. Sequencing was carried out using PBMCs. Every receptor here comes from a woman aged 40-49 years in good health. Some clones in this sample may be carry-over from other donors' samples.

The chain links TRBV7-2 to TRBJ1-4; no clear D gene. The CDR3 covers 15 residues. Germline-derived CDR1 and CDR2 are SGHTA and FQGNSA. The V end lost 3 bases, the J end lost 0 bases, and 8 bases lay between the germline ends. In nucleotides, the CDR3 is TGTGCCAGCAGCTTGGACCTAGCAACTAATGAAAAACTGTTTTTT. Its protein is CASSLDLATNEKLFF.

In regard to this clone: With only one base between it and a far larger clone, this is likely a read error. The chain uses TRBV6-1 and TRBJ2-5; the D gene is possibly TRBD2 (6 bases). This CDR3 is built from 16 residues. V lost 4 bases to trimming and J lost 11 bases, with 26 bases between them. CDR1 is MNHNS and CDR2 is SASEGT in the germline V gene. CDR3 sequence reads: CASSGVKASVSIKQYF. The CDR3 nucleotides read TGTGCCAGCAGTGGTGTAAAGGCTAGCGTGAGTATTAAGCAGTACTTC.

V usage is TRBV11-2 and J usage is TRBJ1-5; D unresolved. The CDR3 is made up of 15 amino acids. Germline V gene sequence: CDR1 SGHAT, CDR2 FQNNGV. Trimming shortened V by 0 bases and J by 3 bases, and 9 bases separated the two germline ends. This chain's CDR3 is CASSLDNGYNQPQHF. CDR3 bases: TGTGCCAGCAGCTTAGATAACGGTTACAATCAGCCCCAGCATTTT.

Points on this clone: This sequence may be a read error, since a much larger clone differs from it by one base. The same CDR3 can be traced to other DNA sequences in this sample. The genes are TRBV9 and TRBJ2-1, with 9 bases aligning to TRBD2. Germline V gene data show CDR1 as SGDLS and CDR2 as YYNGEE. The CDR3 is 16 residues long. J lost 8 bases, V lost 3 bases, and 12 bases had no gene match. CDR3 nucleotides: TGTGCCAGCAGCGCACAACTGGCGGGAGGGGTTTATGAGCAGTTCTTC. It codes for CASSAQLAGGVYEQFF.

The V gene is TRBV5-1, the J gene TRBJ2-7, with D perhaps TRBD2 (6 bases). The germline CDR1 and CDR2 sequences are SGHRS and YFSETQ. This CDR3 comprises 12 residues. Trimming shortened V by 2 bases and J by 5 bases, and 8 bases separated the two germline ends. Written as DNA, the CDR3 is TGCGCCAGCAGCTTCAGGAGGGACGAGCAGTACTTC. It specifies CASSFRRDEQYF. The whole variable domain, remainder taken from reference TRBV5-1 and TRBJ2-7, is KAGVTQTPRYLIKTRGQQVTLSCSPISGHRSVSWYQQTPGQGLQFLFEYFSETQRNKGNFPGRFSGRQFSNSRSEMNVSTLELGDSALYLCASSFRRDEQYFGPGTRLTVT.